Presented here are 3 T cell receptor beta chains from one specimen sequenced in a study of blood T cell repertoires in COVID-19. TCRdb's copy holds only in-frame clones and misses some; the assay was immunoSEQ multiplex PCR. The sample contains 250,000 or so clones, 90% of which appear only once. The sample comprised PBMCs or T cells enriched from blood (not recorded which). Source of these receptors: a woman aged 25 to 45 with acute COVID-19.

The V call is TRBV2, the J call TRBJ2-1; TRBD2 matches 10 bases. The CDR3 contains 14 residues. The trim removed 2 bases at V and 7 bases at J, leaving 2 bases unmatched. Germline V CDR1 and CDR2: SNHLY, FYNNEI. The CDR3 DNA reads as TGTGCCAGCAGTGAACTAGCGGGAGAGAATGAGCAGTTCTTC. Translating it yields CASSELAGENEQFF.

The CDR3 spells CASITGQGGQPQHF. The CDR3 DNA reads as TGTGCCAGCATTACCGGGCAGGGGGGTCAGCCCCAGCATTTT. The V call is TRBV28, the J call TRBJ1-5; 7 bases align to TRBD1. V was pared by 7 bases and J by 6 bases, with 9 bases of the junction left unmatched. Germline assignment: CDR1 MDHEN and CDR2 SYDVKM. The CDR3 contains 14 residues.

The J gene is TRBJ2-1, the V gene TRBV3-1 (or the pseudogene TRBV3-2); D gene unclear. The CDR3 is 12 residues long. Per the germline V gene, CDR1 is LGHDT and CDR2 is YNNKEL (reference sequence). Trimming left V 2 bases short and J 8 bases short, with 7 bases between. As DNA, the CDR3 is TGTGCCAGCAGCCAATTAGAGGATGAGCAGTTCTTC. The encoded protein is CASSQLEDEQFF.